The 29 T cell receptor beta chains reported below all come from one sample, sequenced in a study of early T cells in non-severe SARS-CoV-2 infection. TCRdb processed the 5' RACE reads anew with MiXCR; each CDR3 protein has one entry. The sample has approximately 67,000 distinct CDR3 sequences, around a tenth seen once. The sequencing sample was made of whole blood. The receptors originated from an adult who was a healthcare worker with PCR-confirmed SARS-CoV-2 infection or an uninfected control (not recorded which).

There are many counts of this clonotype. The chain carries TRBV5-1 and TRBJ2-3; D not certain. The CDR3 extends over 15 amino acids. CDR1 and CDR2 (germline): SGHRS, YFSETQ. V was shortened by 1 base and J by 2 bases, with 11 bases between the two germline ends. The CDR3 sequence is CASSLQDPTTDTQYF. As DNA, the CDR3 is TGCGCCAGCAGCTTGCAAGACCCGACCACAGATACGCAGTATTTT.

In its sample, this clonotype was seen a few times. This chain links TRBV7-3 with TRBJ2-2; D tentatively fits TRBD1 or TRBD2 (5 bases each). Germline V CDR1 and CDR2: SGHTA, FQGTGA. V shed 2 bases and J shed 1 base, with 11 bases lying between them. This CDR3 contains 16 residues. As DNA, the CDR3 is TGTGCCAGCAGCTTAGGGGGTAACCGGAACACCGGGGAGCTGTTTTTT. The encoded protein is CASSLGGNRNTGELFF.

This clonotype was seen many times. The CDR3 bases are TGCAGTGCCAGGGGGGAACCAACCTACGAGCAGTACTTC. Its translation: CSARGEPTYEQYF. The V gene is TRBV20-1, the J gene TRBJ2-7, with D possibly TRBD1 on 7 matching bases. Germline CDR1 DFQATT, CDR2 SNEGSKA (reference sequence). This CDR3 is built from 13 residues. Deletions cut 6 bases from V and 2 bases from J, with 14 bases between.

The count of this clonotype is one. The CDR3 loop is CASSYERGGDTQYF. The CDR3 coding sequence is TGTGCCAGCAGTTACGAGCGGGGAGGAGATACGCAGTATTTT. J is TRBJ2-3 and V is TRBV6-5, with 7 nucleotides matching TRBD2. Germline loops: CDR1 MNHEY, CDR2 SVGAGI. Losses at the gene ends were 2 bases for V and 5 bases for J; bases not matched to a gene: 4. This CDR3 is 14 amino acids long.

The V gene is TRBV5-1, the J gene TRBJ2-7; no clear D. V was shortened by 7 bases and J by 0 bases, with 11 bases between the two germline ends. The V gene's germline CDR1 is SGHRS and CDR2 YFSETQ. This CDR3 comprises 13 residues. The CDR3 reads CASRQDPSYEQYF. In nucleotides, the CDR3 is TGCGCCAGCCGGCAGGATCCCTCCTACGAGCAGTACTTC.

With respect to this clonotype: A much larger clone sits a single nucleotide away, making a read error possible. The gene calls are TRBV20-1 and TRBJ2-1; the match to TRBD2 covers 13 bases. The CDR3 runs to 15 residues. CDR1 DFQATT and CDR2 SNEGSKA come from the germline V gene (reference sequence). After removal of 0 bases from V and 9 bases from J, the junction contained 5 bases not matched to a gene. The CDR3 protein is CSAREGTSGTGEQFF. CDR3 sequence (DNA): TGCAGTGCTAGAGAGGGGACTAGCGGGACAGGTGAGCAGTTCTTC.

The sample holds many counts of this clonotype. The gene calls are TRBV20-1 and TRBJ2-7, with TRBD2 as a possible D gene (5 bases). V lost 0 bases and J 4 bases, leaving 13 bases between the germline ends. The CDR3 contains 14 residues. CDR1 DFQATT and CDR2 SNEGSKA come from the germline V gene (reference sequence). DNA for the CDR3: TGCAGTGCTAGAGATTCACTAGTCCCTTACGAGCAGTACTTC. Translated, it gives CSARDSLVPYEQYF.

The chain combines TRBV7-9 with TRBJ1-2; maybe TRBD1 (5 bases). The length of the CDR3 is 14 residues. Trimming shortened V by 5 bases and J by 5 bases, and 15 bases separated the two germline ends. Germline CDR1 is SEHNR and CDR2 is FQNEAQ (reference sequence). This chain's CDR3 is CASSPGMSGYGYTF. CDR3 nucleotides: TGTGCCAGCAGCCCAGGGATGTCAGGGTATGGCTACACCTTC.

This clonotype has at least ten counts. V usage is TRBV11-2 and J usage is TRBJ1-3; D is unresolved. V was cut by 5 bases and J by 8 bases, with 13 bases left in between. Germline V gene data show CDR1 as SGHAT and CDR2 as FQNNGV. The CDR3 length is 13 residues. The CDR3 coding sequence is TGTGCCAGCAGCCAGTCGCCCTTAGACACCATATATTTT. Protein: CASSQSPLDTIYF.

This clonotype was observed a few times. This sequence joins TRBV3-1 and TRBJ2-6; weak D call: TRBD1 (6 bases). The CDR3 totals 16 residues. V was cut by 4 bases and J by 4 bases, with 14 bases left in between. In germline, CDR1 is LGHDT, CDR2 YNNKEL (reference sequence). The DNA of the CDR3 is TGTGCCAGCAGCCCAAGGTACAGGGCCGGGGCCAACGTCCTGACTTTC. Its translation is CASSPRYRAGANVLTF.

This clonotype was seen more than once but under ten times. This sequence joins TRBV9 and TRBJ2-7, with 8 bases fitting TRBD1. The CDR3 covers 14 residues. V trimming: 3 bases; J trimming: 7 bases; junction bases outside the gene matches: 9. Looked up from germline, CDR1 is SGDLS and CDR2 is YYNGEE. The CDR3 protein is CASSELPGGREQYF. In nucleotides, the CDR3 is TGTGCCAGCAGCGAGCTACCAGGGGGCAGAGAGCAGTACTTC.

This clonotype showed up just a few times. The gene calls are TRBV12-3 or TRBV12-4 and TRBJ2-3; maybe TRBD2 (6 bases). The V and J ends lost 4 bases and 3 bases respectively, with 14 bases between them. CDR3 length: 15 residues. The CDR3 here is CASSWGLLNTDTQYF. Here the CDR3 DNA reads TGTGCCAGCAGTTGGGGACTTCTTAATACAGATACGCAGTATTTT.

This clonotype was recorded at least ten times. The V gene is TRBV11-1, the J gene TRBJ2-1; no definite D call. CDR3 length equals 12 residues. V shed 5 bases and J shed 4 bases, with 6 bases lying between them. Germline lookup yields CDR1 SGHAT and CDR2 FQDESV (reference sequence). This CDR3 reads CASSLLYNEQFF. CDR3 bases: TGTGCCAGCAGCCTTCTATACAATGAGCAGTTCTTC. The full variable domain, rest sourced from reference TRBV11-1 and TRBJ2-1, is EAEVAQSPRYKITEKSQAVAFWCDPISGHATLYWYRQILGQGPELLVQFQDESVVDDSQLPKDRFSAERLKGVDSTLKIQPAELGDSAMYLCASSLLYNEQFFGPGTRLTVL.

The rearrangement links TRBV5-8 to TRBJ1-5; 8 bases are a match to TRBD1. Unmatched junction bases numbered 4, after V lost 4 bases and J lost 1 base. In germline, CDR1 is SGHTS, CDR2 YDEGEE. This CDR3 region has 15 residues. This CDR3 reads CASSVTGGSNQPQHF. Here the CDR3 DNA reads TGTGCCAGCAGCGTCACAGGGGGGAGCAATCAGCCCCAGCATTTT.

This clonotype has a handful of counts. J is TRBJ2-1 and V is TRBV2, with 13 bases aligning to TRBD2. V was clipped by 2 bases and J by 8 bases; unmatched bases: 6. This CDR3 comprises 16 residues. Germline CDR1 is SNHLY and CDR2 is FYNNEI. The CDR3 bases are TGTGCCAGCAGTGAATCCCTAGGACTAGCGGGAGATGAGCAGTTCTTC. As protein: CASSESLGLAGDEQFF.

This clonotype was recorded at least ten times. The chain is built from TRBV6-1 and TRBJ2-1; TRBD1 or TRBD2 may be the D gene (5 bases each). Germline V gives CDR1 MNHNS, CDR2 SASEGT. The V end was cut by 7 bases, the J end by 4 bases, with 14 bases between. CDR3 length: 14 residues. The CDR3 DNA follows: TGTGCCAGCAAAGAACCCGGGACGTACAATGAGCAGTTCTTC. Translating gives CASKEPGTYNEQFF.

In this sample, this clonotype turned up many times. The chain links TRBV28 to TRBJ2-4; D gene ambiguous. V lost 4 bases to trimming and J lost 0 bases, with 7 bases between them. CDR3 length: 14 residues. Germline V gene lookup returns CDR1 MDHEN and CDR2 SYDVKM. This CDR3 reads CASSSGQAKNIQYF. Written as DNA, the CDR3 is TGTGCCAGCAGTTCGGGCCAAGCCAAAAACATTCAGTACTTC. The entire variable domain, with the rest obtained from reference TRBV28 and TRBJ2-4, is as follows: DVKVTQSSRYLVKRTGEKVFLECVQDMDHENMFWYRQDPGLGLRLIYFSYDVKMKEKGDIPEGYSVSREKKERFSLILESASTNQTSMYLCASSSGQAKNIQYFGAGTRLSVL.

About this clonotype: A much larger clone differs by one base, so this may be a read error. This chain joins TRBV7-2 and TRBJ2-1; D might be TRBD2 (6 bases). Trimming shortened V by 8 bases and J by 6 bases, and 23 bases separated the two germline ends. Per germline, CDR1 SGHTA and CDR2 FQGNSA. This CDR3 is 16 amino acids long. The CDR3 nucleotides read TGTGCCAGCGGCCGGTCCCGGGGACTTACACTCAATGAGCAGTTCTTC. Its translation is CASGRSRGLTLNEQFF.

This clonotype was recorded a few times. This chain connects TRBV7-3 to TRBJ2-1, with 10 nucleotides matching TRBD2. V lost 5 bases, J lost 4 bases, and 5 bases stayed unmatched. The V gene's germline CDR1 is SGHTA and CDR2 FQGTGA. The CDR3 length is 15 residues. CDR3 region: CASSPGTSEYNEQFF. DNA for the CDR3: TGTGCCAGCAGCCCCGGGACTAGCGAGTACAATGAGCAGTTCTTC.

This clonotype was counted ten times or more. The CDR3 nucleotides are TGCAGTGCTAGCGGGGGGCAAGAGACCCAGTACTTC. It codes for CSASGGQETQYF. V and J are TRBV20-1 and TRBJ2-5; 7 bases agree with TRBD2. V dropped 3 bases and J dropped 2; count of bases not matched to a gene: 0. Germline V gives CDR1 DFQATT, CDR2 SNEGSKA (reference sequence). This CDR3 contains 12 residues.

In this sample, this clonotype turned up many times. The V and J genes are TRBV20-1 and TRBJ2-1; 13 bases fit TRBD2. V gave up 6 bases and J gave up 6 bases; unmatched junction bases: 2. Germline V gene sequence: CDR1 DFQATT, CDR2 SNEGSKA (reference sequence). This CDR3 is built from 13 residues. CDR3 sequence: CSAWTSGGNEQFF. The CDR3 coding sequence is TGCAGTGCCTGGACTAGCGGGGGCAATGAGCAGTTCTTC.

This clonotype has ten or more counts. V is TRBV29-1 and J is TRBJ2-7; no firm D call. From germline, CDR1 is SQVTM and CDR2 ANQGSEA. There are 14 residues in the CDR3. The germline V and J ends were trimmed by 6 bases and 0 bases, with 15 bases remaining between them. DNA of the CDR3: TGCAGCGTCCGTCGTCGGACGGACTCCTACGAGCAGTACTTC. This sequence encodes CSVRRRTDSYEQYF.

This clonotype has ten or more counts. The J gene is TRBJ2-2, the V gene TRBV10-1, with 9 bases that match TRBD2. The CDR3 spans 14 residues. CDR1 and CDR2 (germline): WNHNN, SYGVQD (reference sequence). The ends lost 6 bases at V and 7 bases at J; junction bases unmatched: 6. The CDR3 nucleotides read TGCGCCAGCAGGACTAGCGGAGCGATCGGGGAGCTGTTTTTT. Translating gives CASRTSGAIGELFF.

There are many counts of this clonotype. The rearrangement links TRBV2 to TRBJ1-2; 8 bases match TRBD1. The germline V gene encodes CDR1 SNHLY and CDR2 FYNNEI. V was pared by 4 bases and J by 6 bases, with 4 bases of the junction left unmatched. The CDR3 runs 13 residues. CDR3 DNA: TGTGCCAGCAGTGGCGACAGGGGACATGGCTACACCTTC. Translating gives CASSGDRGHGYTF.

This chain uses TRBV10-3 with TRBJ2-3; D could derive from TRBD1 or TRBD2 (5 bases each). V lost 11 bases and J lost 1, with 16 bases in between. CDR1 and CDR2 from the germline V gene are ENHRY and SYGVKD. The CDR3 runs to 14 residues. The CDR3 DNA reads as TGTGCCCACGGGACGAGTTTTGGCACAGATACGCAGTATTTT. Residues: CAHGTSFGTDTQYF.

V gene TRBV5-5 combines with J gene TRBJ2-7; 10 bases agree with TRBD2. Per germline, CDR1 SGHKS and CDR2 YYEKEE (reference sequence). CDR3 length: 15 amino acids. V shed 2 bases and J 3 bases; nucleotides not matched to a gene: 5. Written as DNA, the CDR3 is TGTGCCAGCAGCTTTTCCGGGACTAGCGTCTACGAGCAGTACTTC. This encodes CASSFSGTSVYEQYF.

CDR3 amino acids: CASSLQTNYGYTF. The DNA of the CDR3 is TGTGCCAGCAGTTTACAGACTAACTATGGCTACACCTTC. The genes are TRBV28 and TRBJ1-2; D gene ambiguous. The CDR3 runs 13 residues. Trimming took off 2 bases at V and 0 bases at J, with 4 bases between the two ends. Germline CDR1 is MDHEN and CDR2 is SYDVKM.

This clonotype was found many times. This rearrangement joins TRBV11-3 to TRBJ2-1, with 8 bases lining up with TRBD2. The germline V gene has CDR1 SGHNT and CDR2 YENEEA. The CDR3 length is 16 residues. V was clipped by 1 base and J by 10 bases; unmatched bases: 12. The CDR3 protein is CASSLGRLAGEGEQFF. The DNA for the CDR3 is TGTGCCAGCAGCTTAGGGAGGCTAGCGGGTGAAGGGGAGCAGTTCTTC.

The J gene is TRBJ2-3, the V gene TRBV6-2 or TRBV6-3; D not certain. The germline V gene has CDR1 MNHEY and CDR2 SVGEGT. This CDR3 spans 14 amino acids. V was pared by 2 bases and J by 3 bases, with 9 bases between. In DNA, the CDR3 is TGTGCCAGCAGTTACGCCCTCCCAACAGATACGCAGTATTTT. Translation: CASSYALPTDTQYF.